This T cell receptor beta chain comes out of a study of T cell responses to AZD1222 COVID-19 vaccine. Study-wide results and limits: A mostly white British donor set with more females was recruited, and clonal diversity was possibly underestimated. Targeting of unmutated variant regions was reportedly seen in nearly half of spike-specific TCRs.

Only in-frame clones appear in the TCRdb table, and some are missing; sequencing was by immunoSEQ multiplex PCR. In the table there are just under 90,000 clones, 88% of which are singletons. Germline CDR1 and CDR2: MNHEY and SVGAGI. V shed 2 bases, J shed 5 bases, and the junction held 6 bases outside the gene matches. The CDR3 covers 16 residues. As to this clone: Its antigen is not identified.

This receptor was identified in an adult in good health. Here the sequenced sample was peripheral blood, taken on day 0 of AZD1222 vaccination. V gene TRBV6-5 combines with J gene TRBJ2-1, with 10 nucleotides matching TRBD2. In DNA form, the CDR3 reads TGTGCCAGCAGTTACCTGGGACTAGCGAATAACAATGAGCAGTTCTTC. Translation: CASSYLGLANNNEQFF.